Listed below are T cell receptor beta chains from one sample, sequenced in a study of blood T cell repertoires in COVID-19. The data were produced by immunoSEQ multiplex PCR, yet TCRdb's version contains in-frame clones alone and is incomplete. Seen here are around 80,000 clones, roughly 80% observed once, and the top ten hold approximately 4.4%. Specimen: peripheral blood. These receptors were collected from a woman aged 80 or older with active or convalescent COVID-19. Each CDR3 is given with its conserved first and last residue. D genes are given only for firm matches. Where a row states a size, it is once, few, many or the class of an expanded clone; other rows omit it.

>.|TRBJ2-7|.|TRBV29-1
CSALGGSLYEQYF
TGCAGCGCCCTGGGAGGTAGTTTGTACGAGCAGTACTTC
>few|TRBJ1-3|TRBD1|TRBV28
CASSLGLWTGGSISGNTIYF
TGTGCCAGCAGTTTAGGGTTGTGGACAGGGGGCTCAATCTCTGGAAACACCATATATTTT
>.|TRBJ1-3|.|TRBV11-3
CASSYNTGNTIYF
TGTGCCAGCAGCTACAATACTGGAAACACCATATATTTT
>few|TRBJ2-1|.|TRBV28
CASISNNEQFF
TGTGCCAGCATTAGCAACAATGAGCAGTTCTTC
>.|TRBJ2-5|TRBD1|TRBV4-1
CASSQTDRGRETQYF
TGCGCCAGCAGCCAAACGGACAGGGGGCGAGAGACCCAGTACTTC
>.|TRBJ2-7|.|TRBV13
CASTSVGPSYEQYF
TGTGCCAGCACCTCCGTGGGCCCCTCCTACGAGCAGTACTTC
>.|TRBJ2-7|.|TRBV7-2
CASGPGGAASSYEQYF
TGTGCCAGCGGTCCAGGTGGGGCTGCCAGCTCCTACGAGCAGTACTTC
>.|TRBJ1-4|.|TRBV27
CASSLSRLRATNEKLFF
TGTGCCAGCAGTTTATCCCGGCTCAGGGCAACTAATGAAAAACTGTTTTTT
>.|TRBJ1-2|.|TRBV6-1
CASSPTGDYGYTF
TGTGCCAGCAGTCCTACGGGGGACTATGGCTACACCTTC
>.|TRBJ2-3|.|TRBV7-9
CASSLLWGVPDTQYF
TGTGCCAGCAGCTTACTGTGGGGGGTTCCAGATACGCAGTATTTT
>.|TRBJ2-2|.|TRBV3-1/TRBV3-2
CASSQGTLTGELFF
TGTGCCAGCAGCCAAGGGACACTCACCGGGGAGCTGTTTTTT
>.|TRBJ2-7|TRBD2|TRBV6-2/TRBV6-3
CASSYPGGDYEQYF
TGTGCCAGCAGTTACCCGGGAGGAGACTACGAGCAGTACTTC
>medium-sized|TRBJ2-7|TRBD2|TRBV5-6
CASSLVGGGADEQYF
TGTGCCAGCAGCTTGGTAGGCGGGGGGGCTGACGAGCAGTACTTC
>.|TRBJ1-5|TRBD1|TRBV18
CASSQLRQGTEQPQHF
TGTGCCAGCTCACAACTTCGACAGGGTACGGAGCAGCCCCAGCATTTT
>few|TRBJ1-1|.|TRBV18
CASSPGTEAFF
TGTGCCAGCTCACCCGGGACTGAAGCTTTCTTT
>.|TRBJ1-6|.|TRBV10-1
CASSAGSNSPLHF
TGCGCCAGCAGTGCAGGGTCAAATTCACCCCTCCACTTT
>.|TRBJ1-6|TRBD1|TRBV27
CASRTWDSNNSPLHF
TGTGCCAGCAGAACTTGGGACAGCAATAATTCACCCCTCCACTTT
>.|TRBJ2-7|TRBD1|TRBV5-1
CASSFTGTGLAYEQYF
TGCGCCAGCAGCTTTACCGGGACAGGGTTAGCCTACGAGCAGTACTTC
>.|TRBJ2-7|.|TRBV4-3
CASSQDVAGAYEQYF
TGCGCCAGCAGCCAAGATGTGGCAGGGGCCTACGAGCAGTACTTC
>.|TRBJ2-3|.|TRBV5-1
CASSLGRDTSTDTQYF
TGCGCCAGCAGCTTGGGGAGGGATACTAGCACAGATACGCAGTATTTT
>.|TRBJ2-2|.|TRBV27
CASSFSSGSGELFF
TGTGCCAGCAGTTTCTCGAGCGGGTCCGGGGAGCTGTTTTTT
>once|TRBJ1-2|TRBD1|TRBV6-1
CASSASGTGVNYGYTF
TGTGCCAGCAGTGCCTCCGGGACAGGGGTCAACTATGGCTACACCTTC
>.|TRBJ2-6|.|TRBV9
CASSGRVISMAGANVLTF
TGTGCCAGCAGCGGCAGGGTTATCTCCATGGCTGGGGCCAACGTCCTGACTTTC
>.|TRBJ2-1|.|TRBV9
CASSATEYNEQFF
TGTGCCAGCAGCGCGACAGAGTACAATGAGCAGTTCTTC
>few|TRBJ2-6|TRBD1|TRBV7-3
CASSRTGGYGANVLTF
TGTGCCAGCAGCCGGACAGGGGGTTATGGGGCCAACGTCCTGACTTTC
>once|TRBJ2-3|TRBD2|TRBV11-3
CASSRSGRATDTQYF
TGTGCCAGCAGCCGTAGCGGGAGGGCCACAGATACGCAGTATTTT
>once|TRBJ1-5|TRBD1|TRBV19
CASSLTGGGVQPQHF
TGTGCCAGTAGCCTGACAGGGGGAGGCGTCCAGCCCCAGCATTTT
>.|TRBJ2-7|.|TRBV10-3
CAISPNGPEQYF
TGTGCCATTTCCCCTAACGGTCCCGAGCAGTACTTC
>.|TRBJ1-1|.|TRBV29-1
CSVEDPGSSAEAFF
TGCAGCGTTGAAGATCCCGGGTCTTCGGCAGAAGCTTTCTTT
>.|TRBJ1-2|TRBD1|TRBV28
CASSLKGQGAWNGYTF
TGTGCCAGCAGTTTGAAGGGACAGGGGGCTTGGAATGGCTACACCTTC
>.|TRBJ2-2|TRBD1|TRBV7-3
CASSGQGAGELFF
TGTGCCAGCAGCGGACAGGGCGCCGGGGAGCTGTTTTTT
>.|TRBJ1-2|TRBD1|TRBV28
CASSATGGFYGYTF
TGTGCCAGCAGTGCGACAGGGGGATTCTATGGCTACACCTTC
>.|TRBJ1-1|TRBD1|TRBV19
CASSIGQGNTEAFF
TGTGCCAGTAGTATAGGACAGGGAAACACTGAAGCTTTCTTT
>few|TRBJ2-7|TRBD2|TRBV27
CASSPGAGVGKQYF
TGTGCCAGCAGCCCCGGAGCGGGAGTGGGCAAGCAGTACTTC
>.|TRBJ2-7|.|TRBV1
CTSGTGTCSYEQYF
TGCACCAGCGGAACAGGCACTTGCTCCTACGAGCAGTACTTC
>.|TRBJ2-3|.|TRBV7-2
CASSLGSGVNADTQYF
TGTGCCAGCAGCCTGGGTTCGGGAGTGAATGCAGATACGCAGTATTTT
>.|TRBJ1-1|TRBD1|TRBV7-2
CASSLVGDRKAFF
TGTGCCAGCAGCTTAGTAGGGGACAGAAAAGCTTTCTTT
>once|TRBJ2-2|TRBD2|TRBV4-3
CASSPHDMLAGNTGELFF
TGCGCCAGCAGCCCCCATGATATGCTAGCGGGTAACACCGGGGAGCTGTTTTTT
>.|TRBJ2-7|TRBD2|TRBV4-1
CASSQPLSRASSGRGYEQYF
TGCGCCAGCAGCCAACCTCTCTCGAGGGCATCTAGCGGCCGGGGATACGAGCAGTACTTC
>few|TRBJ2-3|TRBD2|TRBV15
CATEGREGTDTQYF
TGTGCCACGGAGGGGCGGGAGGGCACAGATACGCAGTATTTT
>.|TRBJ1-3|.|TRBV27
CASSVSSGNTIYF
TGTGCCAGCAGTGTGAGCTCTGGAAACACCATATATTTT
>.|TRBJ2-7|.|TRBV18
CASSPASSYEQYF
TGTGCCAGCTCACCAGCGTCATCCTACGAGCAGTACTTC
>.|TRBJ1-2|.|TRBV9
CASSGGKYGYTF
TGTGCCAGCAGCGGAGGGAAGTATGGCTACACCTTC
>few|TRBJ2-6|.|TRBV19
CASSMYRRQSILAGPVLTF
TGTGCCAGTAGTATGTATCGCCGGCAGAGTATACTAGCAGGGCCCGTCCTGACTTTC
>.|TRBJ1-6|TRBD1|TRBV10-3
CAINPTGGVSPLHF
TGTGCCATCAACCCGACAGGGGGCGTTTCACCCCTCCACTTT
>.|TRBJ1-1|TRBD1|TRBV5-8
CASRGDRGHTWTEAFF
TGTGCCAGCAGAGGGGACAGGGGGCATACTTGGACTGAAGCTTTCTTT
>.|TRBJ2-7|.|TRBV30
CAWSVTGGQYEQYF
TGTGCCTGGAGTGTAACGGGGGGCCAGTACGAGCAGTACTTC
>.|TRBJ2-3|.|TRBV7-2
CASSLGASTTDTQYF
TGTGCCAGCAGCTTAGGAGCTTCCACCACAGATACGCAGTATTTT
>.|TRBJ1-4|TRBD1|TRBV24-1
CATSDRTGTGNEKLFF
TGTGCCACCAGTGACCGTACCGGGACAGGGAATGAAAAACTGTTTTTT
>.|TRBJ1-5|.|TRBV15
CATSRQGDNQPQHF
TGTGCCACCAGCAGGCAGGGTGATAATCAGCCCCAGCATTTT
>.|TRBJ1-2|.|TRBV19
CASYKGRGNVYGYTF
TGTGCCAGTTATAAGGGGCGCGGAAACGTCTATGGCTACACCTTC
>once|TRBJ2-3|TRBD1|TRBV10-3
CAISGRSLDRGADTQYF
TGTGCCATCAGTGGAAGGAGTTTGGACAGGGGAGCAGATACGCAGTATTTT
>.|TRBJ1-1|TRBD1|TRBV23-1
CASSRNRDRGRVNTEAFF
TGCGCCAGCAGTCGAAACCGGGACAGGGGGCGGGTTAACACTGAAGCTTTCTTT
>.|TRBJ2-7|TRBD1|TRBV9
CASSTWTGSYEQYF
TGTGCCAGCAGCACATGGACAGGGAGCTACGAGCAGTACTTC
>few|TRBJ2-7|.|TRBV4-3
CASSQDRVGTDEQYF
TGCGCCAGCAGCCAAGATCGAGTTGGTACCGACGAGCAGTACTTC
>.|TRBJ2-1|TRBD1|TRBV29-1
CSVGGQGGSYNEQFF
TGCAGCGTTGGGGGACAGGGAGGAAGCTACAATGAGCAGTTCTTC
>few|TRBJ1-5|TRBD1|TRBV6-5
CASRDRGSNQPQHF
TGTGCCAGCAGGGACAGGGGGAGCAATCAGCCCCAGCATTTT